This TCR beta chain was identified during a study of T cell responses to AZD1222 COVID-19 vaccine (dated by TCRdb to the early 2020s). Regarding the study in general: Because spike-specific TCR depth and breadth did not differ between the two schedules, AZD1222 recipients who got a second dose at roughly 4 weeks were pooled with those who got a second dose at roughly 12 weeks. TCR sequencing covered over 230 trial participants: about 210 given two doses of AZD1222 and 26 given two doses of MenACWY control vaccine. Trial participants were enrolled by age into subgroups of 18-55, 56-69 and 70-plus years, and around 150, 28 and 57 TCR-sequenced participants, respectively, were included in these subgroups.

What the authors observed across the whole study: Only five to seven AZD1222 recipients were SARS-CoV-2 seropositive at baseline, limiting conclusions about previously exposed vaccinees. A significant rise in spike-specific TCR breadth and depth was observed after two AZD1222 doses relative to day 0 and relative to MenACWY recipients. In the small 56-69-year group, the increase in depth fell short of significance, most likely because of low power. No day 14 peak-response samples were available, so repertoires were characterized only after the peak T cell response. Participants were mostly white British, with more females than males. The authors suggested clonal diversity may have been underestimated. The whole spike protein was spanned by vaccine-associated CD4 TCRs, and dominant responses were seen in regions 160-218 and 743-854. Nearly half of unique spike-specific TCRs reportedly recognized epitopes outside regions mutated in the B.1.351 and B.1.1.7 variants.

The CDR3 goes from the cysteine to the phenylalanine over 15 residues. Just the 45-base CDR3 DNA is kept, in frame starting at base 1. Cut back by 5 bases and 5 bases, the V and J ends lie 18 bases apart. CDR1 MDHEN and CDR2 SYDVKM are derived from the germline V gene. The CDR3 regions of human TCRbeta chains were subjected to immunosequencing. The study's own analysis went as follows. Repertoire TCRs were checked for matches against a reference library of SARS-CoV-2-specific TCRs that had been generated using the MIRA antigen-specificity platform. Breadth was defined as the fraction of unique TCRs that were SARS-CoV-2-associated, and depth was defined as the fraction of total T cells that were SARS-CoV-2-associated. Using the MIRA data, each spike-specific TCR was mapped to the spike region that the TCR reacts to and placed in a CD4 or CD8 class. Log10-transformed breadth and depth values were compared by one-way ANOVA with Sidak's multiple comparisons tests. TCRdb mirrors the immuneACCESS table, restricted to in-frame sequences. Some clones are absent from its copies; in checked studies, under half trace to an unresolved V gene, and the reason for the others is unknown. V, J and clone size are taken as reported in that table, and D and trimming were inferred from the DNA itself. The sample includes 100,000 to 150,000 clones, with roughly 90% observed a single time. The ten top clones hold approximately 4% of the sample.

Per the publication, the time point label means: baseline before first vaccination. Samples from vaccinated people were obtained from the UK trials COV001 and COV002, which included a single-blind randomized controlled phase 2/3 trial of AZD1222 (ChAdOx1 nCoV-19) in healthy adults. Trial participant PBMC samples were collected at day 0 and day 28 after the second dose for TCRbeta chain sequencing. On this clone: Its binding antigen is unknown. No base quality values were provided; no much bigger clone lies one nucleotide off.

The chain couples TRBV28 to TRBJ1-1; 5 matching bases give a weak D call of TRBD1. The specimen was peripheral blood, collected on day 0 of AZD1222 vaccination. The sequence came from an adult in good health. The CDR3 reads as follows: CASSPTAQGSTEAFF. The sequenced DNA is TGTGCCAGCAGTCCCACCGCCCAGGGTTCGACTGAAGCTTTCTTT.